Included here is one TCR beta chain sequence, with context. The entry originates in a study of T-cell reconstitution after alpha-beta-depleted transplantation in children. Construction of the TCRbeta library involved unique molecular identifiers. In TCRdb, the PCR reads were re-called with MiXCR into one record per CDR3 protein. Of hundreds of thousands of distinct CDR3 sequences listed, approximately 32% were seen once; the top ten hold 2% to 2.5%. This material consisted of PBMCs from the stem cell graft donor, taken from the stem cell graft. The source of this sequence is a human donor who donated a stem cell graft to a child with aplastic anemia.

The CDR3 loop reads CSARDHSGGSDTGELFF. CDR3 nucleotide sequence: TGCAGTGCTAGAGATCATTCCGGGGGATCGGACACCGGGGAGCTGTTTTTT. The chain couples TRBV20-1 to TRBJ2-2; D possibly corresponds to TRBD2 (6 bases). The CDR3 is 17 amino acids. Trimming removed 0 bases from V and 3 bases from J, with 17 bases in between. From germline, CDR1 is DFQATT and CDR2 SNEGSKA (reference sequence).